This T cell receptor beta chain was recorded in a study of OX40 agonist ivuxolimab in advanced cancers. Study background: Ivuxolimab doses were 0.01, 0.1, 0.3, 1.5, 3 or 10 mg/kg every 2 weeks. Having had anti-PD-1, anti-PD-L1 or anti-CTLA-4 therapy before was allowed, and approximately 40% had some. Findings and caveats of the study: Expanded clones were, on average, more numerous among CD8+ T cells than CD4+.

Using immunoSEQ multiplex PCR, the repertoire was profiled, and TCRdb retains in-frame clones only, with some absent. The sample holds around 55,000 clones, about 89% seen once. In regard to this clone: Its matching antigen is unknown.

On cycle 4 day 1 and cycle 7 day 1, as well as at baseline, blood was sampled. Sample: CD4+ or CD8+ T cells sorted from blood, taken in a trial of the OX40 agonist ivuxolimab. This TCR derives from an adult with an advanced solid tumor such as melanoma, head and neck, liver or kidney cancer.

The CDR3 DNA sequence: TGCAGCGTTGAACACAGGGGAGACGGGACAGATACGCAGTATTTT. Residues: CSVEHRGDGTDTQYF. The rearrangement uses TRBV29-1 and TRBJ2-3; 7 bases line up with TRBD1. V lost 2 bases to trimming and J lost 3 bases; unmatched junction nucleotides: 8. Germline CDR1 and CDR2: SQVTM and ANQGSEA. The CDR3 is 15 residues long.